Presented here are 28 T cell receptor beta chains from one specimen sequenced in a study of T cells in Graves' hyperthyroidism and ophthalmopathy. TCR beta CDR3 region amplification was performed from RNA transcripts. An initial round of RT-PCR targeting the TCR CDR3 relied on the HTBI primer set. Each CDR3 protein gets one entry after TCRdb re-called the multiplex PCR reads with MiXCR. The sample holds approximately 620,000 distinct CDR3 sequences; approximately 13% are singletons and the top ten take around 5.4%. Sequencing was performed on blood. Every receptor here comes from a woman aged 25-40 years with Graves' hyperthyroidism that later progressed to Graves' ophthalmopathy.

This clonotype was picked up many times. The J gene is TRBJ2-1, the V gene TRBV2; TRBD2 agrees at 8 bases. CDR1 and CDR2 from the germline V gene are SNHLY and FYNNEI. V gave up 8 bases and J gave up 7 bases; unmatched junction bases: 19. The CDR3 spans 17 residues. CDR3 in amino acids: CASDGRAVGRTENEQFF. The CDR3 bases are TGTGCCAGCGACGGGAGGGCCGTTGGGAGAACTGAGAATGAGCAGTTCTTC.

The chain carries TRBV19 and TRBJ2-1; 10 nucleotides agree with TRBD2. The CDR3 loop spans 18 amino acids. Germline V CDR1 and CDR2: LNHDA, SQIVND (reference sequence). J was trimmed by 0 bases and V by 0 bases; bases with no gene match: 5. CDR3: CASSIDRPSGSSYNEQFF. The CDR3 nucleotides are TGTGCCAGTAGTATAGATCGTCCTAGCGGGAGCTCCTACAATGAGCAGTTCTTC.

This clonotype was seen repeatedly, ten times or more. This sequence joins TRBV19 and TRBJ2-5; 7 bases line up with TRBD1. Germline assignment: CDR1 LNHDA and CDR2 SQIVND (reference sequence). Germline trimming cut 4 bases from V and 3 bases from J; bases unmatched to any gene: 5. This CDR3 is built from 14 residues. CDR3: CASSRDRVEETQYF. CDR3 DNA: TGTGCCAGTAGTAGAGACAGGGTCGAAGAGACCCAGTACTTC.

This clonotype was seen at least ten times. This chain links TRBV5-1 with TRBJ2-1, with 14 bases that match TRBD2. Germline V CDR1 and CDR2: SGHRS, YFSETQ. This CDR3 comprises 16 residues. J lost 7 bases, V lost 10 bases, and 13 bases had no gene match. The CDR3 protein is CACTTSGRAIGNEQFF. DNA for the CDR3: TGCGCCTGTACGACTAGCGGGAGGGCCATAGGGAATGAGCAGTTCTTC.

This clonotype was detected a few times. Here the CDR3 reads CASSTGLAGGPVGEQFF. The DNA for the CDR3 is TGTGCCAGTAGTACGGGACTAGCGGGAGGGCCGGTGGGTGAGCAGTTCTTC. This chain uses TRBV19 with TRBJ2-1; 16 positions agree with TRBD2. The CDR3 runs to 17 residues. The germline V gene encodes CDR1 LNHDA and CDR2 SQIVND (reference sequence). With V trimmed by 4 bases and J by 9 bases, 9 bases remained unmatched. The full variable domain, its missing parts supplied by reference TRBV19 and TRBJ2-1, is DGGITQSPKYLFRKEGQNVTLSCEQNLNHDAMYWYRQDPGQGLRLIYYSQIVNDFQKGDIAEGYSVSREKKESFPLTVTSAQKNPTAFYLCASSTGLAGGPVGEQFFGPGTRLTVL.

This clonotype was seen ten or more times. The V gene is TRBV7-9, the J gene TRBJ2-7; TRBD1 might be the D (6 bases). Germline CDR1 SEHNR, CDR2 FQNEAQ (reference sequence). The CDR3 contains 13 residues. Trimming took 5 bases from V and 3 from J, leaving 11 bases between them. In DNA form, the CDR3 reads TGTGCCAGCAGCCGGACAGAGAGCTACGAGCAGTACTTC. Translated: CASSRTESYEQYF.

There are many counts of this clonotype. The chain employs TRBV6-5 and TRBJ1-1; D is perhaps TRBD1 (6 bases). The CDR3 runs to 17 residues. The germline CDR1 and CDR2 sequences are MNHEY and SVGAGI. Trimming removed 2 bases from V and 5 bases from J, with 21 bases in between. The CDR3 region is CASSYPPGGGVVTEAFF. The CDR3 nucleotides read TGTGCCAGCAGTTACCCACCGGGGGGCGGGGTGGTTACTGAAGCTTTCTTT.

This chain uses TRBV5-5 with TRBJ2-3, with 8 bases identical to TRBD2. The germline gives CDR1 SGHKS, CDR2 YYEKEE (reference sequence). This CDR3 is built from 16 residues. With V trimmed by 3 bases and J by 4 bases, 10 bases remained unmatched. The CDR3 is CASSYLAGTSSDTQYF. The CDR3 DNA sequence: TGTGCCAGCAGCTACCTTGCCGGGACTAGTTCAGATACGCAGTATTTT.

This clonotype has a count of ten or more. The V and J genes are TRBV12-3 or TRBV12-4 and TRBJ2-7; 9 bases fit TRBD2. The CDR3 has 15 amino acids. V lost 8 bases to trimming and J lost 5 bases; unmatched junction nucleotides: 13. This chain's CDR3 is CASAYLAGGPHEQYF. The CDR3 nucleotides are TGTGCCAGCGCTTATCTCGCGGGAGGGCCACACGAGCAGTACTTC.

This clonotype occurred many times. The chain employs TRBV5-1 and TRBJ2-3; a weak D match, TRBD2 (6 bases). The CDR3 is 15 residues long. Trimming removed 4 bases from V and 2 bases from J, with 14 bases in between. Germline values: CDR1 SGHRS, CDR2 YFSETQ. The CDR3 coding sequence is TGCGCCAGCAGCCTCAGGACTATCTACACAGATACGCAGTATTTT. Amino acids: CASSLRTIYTDTQYF.

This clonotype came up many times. The CDR3 region has the DNA TGTGCCAGCAGCACCCAAGCAGGGGGCGCTACAGATACGCAGTATTTT. It translates to CASSTQAGGATDTQYF. The V and J genes are TRBV7-2 and TRBJ2-3; 8 positions agree with TRBD1. The CDR3 spans 16 residues. Germline V lookup: CDR1 SGHTA, CDR2 FQGNSA. After removal of 5 bases from V and 3 bases from J, the junction contained 10 bases not matched to a gene.

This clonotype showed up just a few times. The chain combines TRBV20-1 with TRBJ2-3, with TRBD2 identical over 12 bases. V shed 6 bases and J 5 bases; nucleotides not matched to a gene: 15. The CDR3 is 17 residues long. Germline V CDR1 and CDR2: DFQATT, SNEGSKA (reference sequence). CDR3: CSAHGMLAGGPKDTQYF. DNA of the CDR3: TGCAGTGCGCACGGAATGCTAGCGGGAGGGCCGAAAGATACGCAGTATTTT.

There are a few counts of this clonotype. The CDR3 DNA reads as TGTGCCACCAGTGATTCCCGACCGGGCGGGAATCAGCCCCAGCATTTT. Protein product: CATSDSRPGGNQPQHF. This chain links TRBV24-1 with TRBJ1-5; D unclear. CDR1 is KGHDR, CDR2 SFDVKD, per germline. Trimming stripped 2 bases from V and 4 bases from J, with 14 bases between. This CDR3 contains 16 residues.

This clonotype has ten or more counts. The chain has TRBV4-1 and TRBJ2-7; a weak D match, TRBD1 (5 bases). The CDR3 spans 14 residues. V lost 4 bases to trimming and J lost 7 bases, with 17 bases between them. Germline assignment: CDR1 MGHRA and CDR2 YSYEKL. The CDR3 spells CASSRGQDRREQYF. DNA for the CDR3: TGCGCCAGCAGCCGGGGCCAGGATCGACGGGAGCAGTACTTC.

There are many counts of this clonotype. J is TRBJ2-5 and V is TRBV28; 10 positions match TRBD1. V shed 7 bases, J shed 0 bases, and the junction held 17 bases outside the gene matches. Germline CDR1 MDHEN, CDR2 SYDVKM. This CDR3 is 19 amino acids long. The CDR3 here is CASTKSLHRDRGYQETQYF. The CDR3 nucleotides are TGTGCCAGCACCAAAAGTCTCCACCGGGACAGGGGTTACCAAGAGACCCAGTACTTC.

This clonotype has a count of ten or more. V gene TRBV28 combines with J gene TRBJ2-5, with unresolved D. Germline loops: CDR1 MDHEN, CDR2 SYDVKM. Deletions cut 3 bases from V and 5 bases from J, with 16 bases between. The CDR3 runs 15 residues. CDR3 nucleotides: TGTGCCAGCAGTTTCCAGGCACACTCGAGGGAGACCCAGTACTTC. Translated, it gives CASSFQAHSRETQYF.

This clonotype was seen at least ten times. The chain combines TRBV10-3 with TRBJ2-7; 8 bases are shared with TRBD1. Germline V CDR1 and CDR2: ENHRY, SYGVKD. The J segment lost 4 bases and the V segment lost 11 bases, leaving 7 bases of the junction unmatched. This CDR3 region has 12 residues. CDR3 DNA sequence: TGTGCCGCGACAGGGGACGGATACGAGCAGTACTTC. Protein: CAATGDGYEQYF.

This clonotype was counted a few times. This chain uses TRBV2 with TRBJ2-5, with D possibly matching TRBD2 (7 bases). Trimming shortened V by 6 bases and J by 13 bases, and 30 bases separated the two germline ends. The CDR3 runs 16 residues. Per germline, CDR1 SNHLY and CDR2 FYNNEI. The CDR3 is CASSDVNRGAPWGGYF. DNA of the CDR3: TGTGCCAGCAGCGACGTTAACCGGGGGGCCCCTTGGGGTGGGTACTTC.

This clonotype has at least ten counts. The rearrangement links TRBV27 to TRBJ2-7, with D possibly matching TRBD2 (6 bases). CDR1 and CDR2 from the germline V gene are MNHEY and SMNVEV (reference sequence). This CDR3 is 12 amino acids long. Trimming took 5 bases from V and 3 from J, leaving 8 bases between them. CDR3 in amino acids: CASSGGYYEQYF. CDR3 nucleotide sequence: TGTGCCAGCAGTGGGGGGTACTACGAGCAGTACTTC.

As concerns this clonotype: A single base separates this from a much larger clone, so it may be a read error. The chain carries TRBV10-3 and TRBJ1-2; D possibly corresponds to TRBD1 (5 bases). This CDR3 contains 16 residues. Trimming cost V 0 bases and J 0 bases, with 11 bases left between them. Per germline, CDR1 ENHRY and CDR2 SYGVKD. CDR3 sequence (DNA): TGTGCCATCAGTGAGTCGGTCCGGACAACTAACTATGGCTACACCTTC. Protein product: CAISESVRTTNYGYTF.

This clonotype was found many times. The CDR3 loop reads CASSIQLDTEAFF. DNA for the CDR3: TGTGCCAGTAGTATTCAGTTGGACACTGAAGCTTTCTTT. This sequence joins TRBV19 and TRBJ1-1; D is ambiguous. Trimming removed 3 bases from V and 3 bases from J, with 8 bases in between. Per the germline V gene, CDR1 is LNHDA and CDR2 is SQIVND (reference sequence). The CDR3 consists of 13 residues.

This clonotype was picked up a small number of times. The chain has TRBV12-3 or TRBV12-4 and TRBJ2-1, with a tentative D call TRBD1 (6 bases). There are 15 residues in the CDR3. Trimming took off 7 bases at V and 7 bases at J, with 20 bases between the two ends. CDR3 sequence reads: CASTTEGTQGNEQFF. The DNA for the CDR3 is TGTGCCAGCACCACAGAGGGGACACAAGGTAATGAGCAGTTCTTC.

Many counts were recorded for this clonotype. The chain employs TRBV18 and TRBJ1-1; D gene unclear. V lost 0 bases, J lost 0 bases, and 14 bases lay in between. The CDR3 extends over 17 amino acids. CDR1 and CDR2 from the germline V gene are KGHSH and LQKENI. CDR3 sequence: CASSPPANTFMNTEAFF. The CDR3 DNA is TGTGCCAGCTCACCACCGGCTAACACGTTCATGAACACTGAAGCTTTCTTT.

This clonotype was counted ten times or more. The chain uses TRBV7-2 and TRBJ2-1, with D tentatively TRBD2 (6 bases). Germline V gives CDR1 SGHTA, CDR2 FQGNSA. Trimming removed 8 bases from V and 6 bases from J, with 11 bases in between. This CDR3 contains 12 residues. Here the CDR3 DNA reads TGTGCCAGCGACGGAGGGAGCAATGAGCAGTTCTTC. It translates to CASDGGSNEQFF. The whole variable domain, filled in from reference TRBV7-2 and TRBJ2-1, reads GAGVSQSPSNKVTEKGKDVELRCDPISGHTALYWYRQSLGQGLEFLIYFQGNSAPDKSGLPSDRFSAERTGGSVSTLTIQRTQQEDSAVYLCASDGGSNEQFFGPGTRLTVL.

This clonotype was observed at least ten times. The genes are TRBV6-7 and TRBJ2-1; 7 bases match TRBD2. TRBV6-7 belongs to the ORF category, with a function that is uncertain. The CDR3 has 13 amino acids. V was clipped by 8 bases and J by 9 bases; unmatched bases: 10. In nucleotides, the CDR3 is TGTGCCAGCGGTTGCGGGAGTGGCTGTGAGCAGTTCTTC. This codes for CASGCGSGCEQFF.

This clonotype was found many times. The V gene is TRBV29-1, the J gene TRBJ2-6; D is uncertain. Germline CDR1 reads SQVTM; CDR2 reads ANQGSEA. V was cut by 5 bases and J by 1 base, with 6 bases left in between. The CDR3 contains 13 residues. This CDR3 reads CSVWKSGANVLTF. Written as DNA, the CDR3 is TGCAGCGTTTGGAAGTCTGGGGCCAACGTCCTGACTTTC.

For the CDR3, the DNA is TGCGCCAGCAGCCTCTGGACAGGGGGCGGGAATGAGCAGTTCTTC. Protein product: CASSLWTGGGNEQFF. The chain couples TRBV4-1 to TRBJ2-1, with 11 bases aligning to TRBD1. V shed 4 bases and J 7 bases; nucleotides not matched to a gene: 6. The CDR3 totals 15 residues. CDR1 is MGHRA and CDR2 is YSYEKL in the germline V gene.

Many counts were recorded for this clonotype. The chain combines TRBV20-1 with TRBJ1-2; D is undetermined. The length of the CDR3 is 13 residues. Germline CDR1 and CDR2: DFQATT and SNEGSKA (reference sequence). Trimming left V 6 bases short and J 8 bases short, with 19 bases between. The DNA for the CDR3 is TGCAGTGCCCCTGGGCGCCACAAAAGCGGCTACACCTTC. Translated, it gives CSAPGRHKSGYTF.